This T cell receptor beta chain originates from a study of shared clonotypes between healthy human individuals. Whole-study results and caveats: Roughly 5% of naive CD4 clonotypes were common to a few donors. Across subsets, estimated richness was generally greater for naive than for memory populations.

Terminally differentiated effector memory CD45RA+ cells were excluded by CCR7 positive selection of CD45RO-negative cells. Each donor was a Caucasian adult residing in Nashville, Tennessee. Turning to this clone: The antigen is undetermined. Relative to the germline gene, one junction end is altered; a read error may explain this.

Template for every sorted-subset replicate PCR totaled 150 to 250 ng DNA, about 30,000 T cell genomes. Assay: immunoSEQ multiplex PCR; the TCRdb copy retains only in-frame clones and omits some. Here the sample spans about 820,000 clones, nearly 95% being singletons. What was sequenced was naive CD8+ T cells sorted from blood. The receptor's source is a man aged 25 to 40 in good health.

CDR3 DNA sequence: TGCGCCAGCAGTCAATCTGGGTCGGGGTCTCACCTACGACCCAAGCTGTATCCCTTC. Encoded protein: CASSQSGSGSHLRPKLYPF. The gene calls are TRBV23-1 and TRBJ2-7, with D tentatively TRBD2 (5 bases). TRBV23-1 is recorded as an ORF, its role being uncertain. The CDR3 is 19 amino acids.